The entry that follows covers one T cell receptor (beta chain) sequence. The antigen remains undetermined. The data were taken from a study of Graves' ophthalmopathy and Graves' hyperthyroidism. Regarding the study as a whole: Ophthalmopathy was separated from stable hyperthyroidism by a 13-signature model with roughly 90% sensitivity and around 81% specificity.

V shed 2 bases and J shed 2 bases, with 10 bases lying between them. The CDR3 covers 14 residues. The V gene's germline CDR1 is SGHVS and CDR2 FQNEAQ. RNA served as the template for amplifying TCR beta CDR3 regions. The library came from an HTBI-primed first-round RT-PCR and a second-round multiplex PCR. TCRdb reprocessed the multiplex PCR reads with MiXCR, giving one entry per CDR3 protein. This sample has roughly 610,000 distinct CDR3 sequences, with 22% found just once. The V gene is TRBV7-8, the J gene TRBJ2-7; D is perhaps TRBD1 (5 bases). This sequence originates from a woman aged 18-29 years with stable Graves' hyperthyroidism. Some clones in this sample may be carry-over from other donors' samples. Sequenced material: peripheral blood. The chain's CDR3 is CASSLWGHPYEQYF. CDR3 DNA: TGTGCCAGCAGCTTATGGGGCCACCCCTACGAGCAGTACTTC.